This T cell receptor beta chain originates from a study of shared clonotypes between healthy human individuals. At the level of the study: Researchers assigned three CD4 naive, three CD4 memory, two CD8 naive and one CD8 memory plate to each donor. Study results and limitations: Naive CD4 clonotype sharing across a handful of donors was about 5%.

A CD45RA-negative memory subset and a CD45RA+ naive subset were separated from the CD4+ cells. Clones were sequenced by immunoSEQ multiplex PCR, and TCRdb holds only the in-frame ones, with some missing. The sample contains roughly 2,500,000 clones, 80% to 95% of which appear only once. This CDR3 has 16 residues. Germline V lookup: CDR1 SGHNT, CDR2 YYREEE (reference sequence). Deletions cut 4 bases from V and 0 bases from J, with 15 bases between. Of note for this clone: Antigen: not known.

Sequencing was done on a sample of naive CD4+ T cells from PBMCs. Documented subset: CD45RA+ positively selected. This TCR was recovered from a young man in good health. Some clones in this sample may be carry-over from other donors' samples. The chain combines TRBV5-4 with TRBJ2-3; the D gene is possibly TRBD1 (6 bases). This chain's CDR3 is CASSPGQRSSTDTQYF. In nucleotides, the CDR3 is TGTGCCAGCAGCCCCGGACAGCGATCTAGCACAGATACGCAGTATTTT. The full variable domain, completed using reference TRBV5-4 and TRBJ2-3, is ETGVTQSPTHLIKTRGQQVTLRCSSQSGHNTVSWYQQALGQGPQFIFQYYREEENGRGNFPPRFSGLQFPNYSSELNVNALELDDSALYLCASSPGQRSSTDTQYFGPGTRLTVL.